This T cell receptor (beta chain) derives from a study of technical replicates of blood from a handful of donors. Only in-frame clones appear in the TCRdb table, and some are missing; sequencing was by immunoSEQ multiplex PCR. The sample carries 80,000 or so clones, approximately 96% recorded once. The CDR3 consists of 11 residues. Trimming took 5 bases from V and 6 from J; bases not matched to a gene: 1. The germline CDR1 and CDR2 sequences are SQVTM and ANQGSEA. The TCR comes from a human donor in good health. The chain links TRBV29-1 to TRBJ1-1; 9 nucleotides line up with TRBD1. Specimen: T cells isolated from PBMCs. The DNA of the CDR3 is TGCAGCGTTCGACAGGGGGCTGAAGCTTTCTTT. The encoded protein is CSVRQGAEAFF. Supplemented by reference TRBV29-1 and TRBJ1-1, the full variable domain reads SAVISQKPSRDICQRGTSLTIQCQVDSQVTMMFWYRQQPGQSLTLIATANQGSEATYESGFVIDKFPISRPNLTFSTLTVSNMSPEDSSIYLCSVRQGAEAFFGQGTRLTVV.